A single sample gave rise to the 18 T cell receptor beta chains below, sequenced in a study of T cells in Graves' hyperthyroidism and ophthalmopathy. Template material for amplifying TCR beta CDR3 regions consisted of RNA transcripts. HTBI primers were used for first-round RT-PCR of the TCR CDR3. MiXCR, applied by TCRdb to the multiplex PCR reads, yields one record per CDR3 protein. The sample comprises about 740,000 distinct CDR3 sequences, approximately 14% of which are singletons, and 10% to 13% rests with the top ten. The specimen sequenced was blood. The receptors here all came from a young woman with Graves' hyperthyroidism.

V and J are TRBV7-2 and TRBJ2-5, with D unclear. The V end was cut by 5 bases, the J end by 5 bases, with 15 bases between. This CDR3 spans 14 amino acids. CDR1 is SGHTA, CDR2 FQGNSA, per germline. CDR3 region: CASSPAPGWETQYF. The CDR3 nucleotides read TGTGCCAGCAGCCCCGCGCCTGGGTGGGAGACCCAGTACTTC.

The table lists this clonotype with many counts. V is TRBV11-2 and J is TRBJ2-3, with TRBD2 matching 11 bases. Germline trimming cut 3 bases from V and 6 bases from J; bases unmatched to any gene: 14. Germline lookup yields CDR1 SGHAT and CDR2 FQNNGV. CDR3 size: 18 residues. CDR3 loop: CASSFLVSGRGQWDTQYF. The DNA of the CDR3 is TGTGCCAGCAGCTTCCTGGTTAGCGGGAGGGGACAATGGGATACGCAGTATTTT.

The chain is built from TRBV5-1 and TRBJ2-7; TRBD1 might be the D (5 bases). The CDR3 is 14 amino acids. Looked up from germline, CDR1 is SGHRS and CDR2 is YFSETQ. V was trimmed by 0 bases and J by 4 bases, leaving 11 bases between them. This CDR3 is CASSLGVRAYEQYF. The DNA of the CDR3 is TGCGCCAGCAGCTTGGGGGTCAGGGCATACGAGCAGTACTTC. Complete variable domain (other parts from reference TRBV5-1 and TRBJ2-7): KAGVTQTPRYLIKTRGQQVTLSCSPISGHRSVSWYQQTPGQGLQFLFEYFSETQRNKGNFPGRFSGRQFSNSRSEMNVSTLELGDSALYLCASSLGVRAYEQYFGPGTRLTVT.

This clonotype was detected only a few times. V gene TRBV27 combines with J gene TRBJ2-2; D gene unclear. V lost 8 bases to trimming and J lost 3 bases, with 10 bases between them. In germline, CDR1 is MNHEY, CDR2 SMNVEV (reference sequence). This CDR3 comprises 13 residues. This CDR3 reads CASAVGYTGELFF. The CDR3 DNA reads as TGTGCCAGCGCCGTAGGTTACACCGGGGAGCTGTTTTTT.

This clonotype occurred a few times. The genes are TRBV7-9 and TRBJ2-7, with 10 nucleotides matching TRBD2. Germline CDR1 is SEHNR and CDR2 is FQNEAQ (reference sequence). J was trimmed by 3 bases and V by 1 base; bases with no gene match: 9. The CDR3 is 17 residues long. The CDR3 DNA is TGTGCCAGCAGCTTAGTACTAGCGGGGAGTAGGTTCTACGAGCAGTACTTC. Its translation is CASSLVLAGSRFYEQYF.

This clonotype was observed many times. The V call is TRBV7-9, the J call TRBJ2-7; D is unresolved. Trimming removed 3 bases at V and 2 bases at J, with 11 bases between. Per the germline V gene, CDR1 is SEHNR and CDR2 is FQNEAQ (reference sequence). The CDR3 length is 14 residues. The chain's CDR3 is CASSFPGPPYEQYF. CDR3 bases: TGTGCCAGCAGCTTCCCAGGACCCCCCTACGAGCAGTACTTC.

This clonotype showed up just once. The chain combines TRBV9 with TRBJ2-3, with a tentative D call TRBD2 (5 bases). The CDR3 has 15 residues. Germline CDR1 is SGDLS and CDR2 is YYNGEE. V lost 0 bases to trimming and J lost 5 bases, with 13 bases between them. The CDR3: CASSVGGSEVDTQYF. In DNA, the CDR3 is TGTGCCAGCAGCGTAGGGGGTAGCGAGGTAGATACGCAGTATTTT.

This chain joins TRBV28 and TRBJ2-4, with TRBD2 matching over 7 bases. The CDR3 spans 17 residues. Germline values: CDR1 MDHEN, CDR2 SYDVKM. The V segment lost 6 bases and the J segment 6 bases; nucleotides outside the gene matches: 17. This CDR3 is CASSPPTRGDWGNIQYF. DNA of the CDR3: TGTGCCAGCAGCCCTCCCACTCGGGGGGATTGGGGAAACATTCAGTACTTC.

This clonotype was counted only a few times. At one of its ends the junction is not consistent with the germline gene, which may arise from a read error. The V gene is TRBV2, the J gene TRBJ2-5; D not certain. Looked up from germline, CDR1 is SNHLY and CDR2 is FYNNEI. CDR3 size: 14 residues. Written as DNA, the CDR3 is TGTGCCAGCAGTGAAGGCAGGCACGCAGAGACCCGGTACTTC. It codes for CASSEGRHAETRYF.

The gene calls are TRBV2 and TRBJ2-1; 16 bases match TRBD2. V lost 6 bases, J lost 6 bases, and 5 bases stayed unmatched. This CDR3 is 16 amino acids long. Germline V gene lookup returns CDR1 SNHLY and CDR2 FYNNEI. This CDR3 is CASRKGLAGGGNEQFF. The CDR3 region has the DNA TGTGCCAGCAGGAAGGGACTAGCGGGAGGGGGCAATGAGCAGTTCTTC.

The chain combines TRBV9 with TRBJ2-6, with unresolved D. This CDR3 is built from 16 residues. Germline V gives CDR1 SGDLS, CDR2 YYNGEE. V lost 1 base and J lost 0, with 8 bases in between. This CDR3 reads CASSVTGLSGANVLTF. The CDR3, as DNA: TGTGCCAGCAGCGTAACTGGCCTCTCTGGGGCCAACGTCCTGACTTTC.

This clonotype was found many times. V and J are TRBV12-3 or TRBV12-4 and TRBJ1-5; D is unclear. The CDR3 length is 13 residues. Trimming shortened V by 5 bases and J by 7 bases, and 12 bases separated the two germline ends. The CDR3 loop is CASSATGPQPQHF. The CDR3, as DNA: TGTGCCAGCAGTGCCACGGGTCCCCAGCCCCAGCATTTT.

This clonotype was picked up many times. The V call is TRBV6-1, the J call TRBJ2-7; 8 bases fit TRBD1. The germline gives CDR1 MNHNS, CDR2 SASEGT. J lost 2 bases, V lost 5 bases, and 5 bases had no gene match. The CDR3 is made up of 14 amino acids. The CDR3 nucleotides read TGTGCCAGCAGTTACACACAGGGGGCCTACGAGCAGTACTTC. Translating gives CASSYTQGAYEQYF.

In this sample, this clonotype turned up many times. The V call is TRBV12-5, the J call TRBJ1-1; D gene unclear. The CDR3 has 13 amino acids. The V gene lost 2 bases and the J gene lost 0 bases, with 4 bases spanning the gap. Germline CDR1 LGHNT, CDR2 FRNRAP. This CDR3 is CASGLTVNTEAFF. CDR3 DNA sequence: TGTGCTAGTGGTTTGACCGTGAACACTGAAGCTTTCTTT.

This rearrangement joins TRBV5-6 to TRBJ2-5, with D possibly being TRBD1 (6 bases). The germline gives CDR1 SGHDT, CDR2 YYEEEE. The CDR3 has 15 residues. Trimming cost V 3 bases and J 5 bases, with 17 bases left between them. The DNA of the CDR3 is TGTGCCAGCAGCTCCCCAGGGGAACAAATTGAGACCCAGTACTTC. It yields the protein CASSSPGEQIETQYF.

This clonotype was recorded at least ten times. This chain's CDR3 is CASSASGGYEQYF. CDR3 sequence (DNA): TGTGCCAGTAGTGCTTCAGGTGGCTACGAGCAGTACTTC. This chain uses TRBV19 with TRBJ2-7; the D is unclear. CDR1 is LNHDA, CDR2 SQIVND, per germline (reference sequence). V dropped 5 bases and J dropped 3 bases, with 11 bases sitting between them. The CDR3 length is 13 residues.

With regard to this clonotype: A clone one base away is much larger, so this may be a read error. The CDR3 carries no conserved terminal phenylalanine or tryptophan, so it likely arises from a read error. CDR3 residues: CASSESLDRGSGNTIYL. CDR3 DNA sequence: TGTGCCAGCAGTGAGAGTTTGGACAGGGGATCTGGAAACACCATATATCTT. The genes are TRBV2 and TRBJ1-3, with TRBD1 matching 9 bases. The CDR3 is 17 amino acids. CDR1 SNHLY and CDR2 FYNNEI come from the germline V gene. V trimming: 3 bases; J trimming: 1 base; junction bases outside the gene matches: 7.

The table lists this clonotype with a few counts. V and J are TRBV12-3 or TRBV12-4 and TRBJ2-7, with TRBD1 matching 10 bases. The J segment lost 3 bases and the V segment lost 7 bases, leaving 6 bases of the junction unmatched. CDR3 length: 14 amino acids. The CDR3 loop reads CASTGTGVFYEQYF. CDR3 bases: TGTGCCAGCACAGGGACAGGGGTTTTCTACGAGCAGTACTTC.